This T cell receptor beta chain originates from a study of human T cells and chemical hapten exposure. Time point: patch test 2, 6 weeks after DPC sensitization. The treatment is: therapeutic diphenylcyclopropenone sensitization with weekly scalp DPC. In TCRdb, the RACE reads were re-called with MiXCR into one record per CDR3 protein. The sample consists of more than 75,000 distinct CDR3 sequences, 10% to 13% of them appearing once. The specimen was whole blood, collected in connection with sensitization to the hapten diphenylcyclopropenone (DPC). The clonotype was recovered from a woman aged 30 to 39 with alopecia areata. Some clones in this sample may be carry-over from other donors' samples.

CDR3 in amino acids: CSVDSPNYGYTF. CDR3 in DNA: TGCAGCGTTGACTCTCCAAACTATGGCTACACCTTC. The V gene is TRBV29-1, the J gene TRBJ1-2; D gene uncertain. Germline lookup yields CDR1 SQVTM and CDR2 ANQGSEA. With 3 bases removed from V and 2 bases from J, the gap between germline ends came to 7 bases. This CDR3 is built from 12 residues. The entire variable domain, with the rest obtained from reference TRBV29-1 and TRBJ1-2, is as follows: SAVISQKPSRDICQRGTSLTIQCQVDSQVTMMFWYRQQPGQSLTLIATANQGSEATYESGFVIDKFPISRPNLTFSTLTVSNMSPEDSSIYLCSVDSPNYGYTFGSGTRLTVV.